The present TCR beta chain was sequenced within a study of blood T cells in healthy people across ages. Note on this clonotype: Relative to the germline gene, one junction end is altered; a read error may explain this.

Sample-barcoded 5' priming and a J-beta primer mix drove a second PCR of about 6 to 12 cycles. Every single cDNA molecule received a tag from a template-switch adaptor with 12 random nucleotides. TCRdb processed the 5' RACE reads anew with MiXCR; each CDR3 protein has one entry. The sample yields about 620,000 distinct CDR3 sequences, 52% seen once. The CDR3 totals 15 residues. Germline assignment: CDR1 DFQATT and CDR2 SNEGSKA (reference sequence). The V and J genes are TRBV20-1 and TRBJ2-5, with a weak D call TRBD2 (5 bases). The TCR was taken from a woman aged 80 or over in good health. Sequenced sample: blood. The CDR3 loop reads CSARDPLGFGETLYF. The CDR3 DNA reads TGCAGTGCTAGAGACCCACTAGGTTTCGGAGAGACCCTGTACTTC.